These T cell receptor beta chains were read from a single sample in a study of blood T cell repertoires in COVID-19. The assay was immunoSEQ multiplex PCR, and TCRdb's table has in-frame clones only and misses some. Of roughly 340,000 clones in the sample, more than 75% were seen once. Sequenced sample: peripheral blood. These receptor sequences come from a woman under 30 who had recovered from COVID-19. Each CDR3 is given with its conserved first and last residue. Some rows have no size entry. The others give once, few or many, or a class for an expanded clone.

j_gene: TRBJ2-3; abundance: -; v_gene: TRBV11-3; CDR3aa: CASSRIEKDTQYF
j_gene: TRBJ1-1; abundance: -; v_gene: TRBV7-8; CDR3aa: CASSSFSRGPVEAFF
j_gene: TRBJ1-1; abundance: once; v_gene: TRBV7-2; CDR3aa: CASSLSGQATEAFF
j_gene: TRBJ2-3; abundance: -; v_gene: TRBV21-1; CDR3aa: CASSKVWGGSTDTQYF
j_gene: TRBJ2-3; abundance: once; v_gene: TRBV27; CDR3aa: CASSSFSVPSGGLADTQYF
j_gene: TRBJ1-1; abundance: -; v_gene: TRBV10-2; CDR3aa: CASSDFSGTGSTEAFF
j_gene: TRBJ1-4; abundance: few; v_gene: TRBV7-2; CDR3aa: CASSQGQANEKLFF
j_gene: TRBJ2-2; abundance: -; v_gene: TRBV5-1; CDR3aa: CASTRLDRQNTGELFF
j_gene: TRBJ2-3; abundance: -; v_gene: TRBV6-2/TRBV6-3; CDR3aa: CASSYWVTSGHTDTQYF
j_gene: TRBJ1-6; abundance: -; v_gene: TRBV11-2; CDR3aa: CASSPGVGTGDSPLHF
j_gene: TRBJ1-1; abundance: -; v_gene: TRBV7-6; CDR3aa: CASSSPGANTEAFF
j_gene: TRBJ1-6; abundance: -; v_gene: TRBV30; CDR3aa: CAWRRDRGLSPLHF
j_gene: TRBJ2-1; abundance: -; v_gene: TRBV6-5; CDR3aa: CASSSRTVGNNEQFF
j_gene: TRBJ2-1; abundance: -; v_gene: TRBV7-2; CDR3aa: CASSFILLVEQFF
j_gene: TRBJ1-5; abundance: once; v_gene: TRBV6-6; CDR3aa: CASTQLQDINQPQHF
j_gene: TRBJ1-6; abundance: -; v_gene: TRBV2; CDR3aa: CASSEDRAGAAYNSPLHF
j_gene: TRBJ1-1; abundance: -; v_gene: TRBV11-3; CDR3aa: CASSLGTGKNTEAFF
j_gene: TRBJ2-6; abundance: -; v_gene: TRBV5-8; CDR3aa: CASSRNTGGSSGANVLTF
j_gene: TRBJ1-1; abundance: -; v_gene: TRBV4-3; CDR3aa: CASRYGLGNTEAFF
j_gene: TRBJ2-2; abundance: -; v_gene: TRBV7-2; CDR3aa: CASSLSTGNTGELFF
j_gene: TRBJ2-5; abundance: -; v_gene: TRBV27; CDR3aa: CASRQLLAEGETQYF
j_gene: TRBJ2-2; abundance: few; v_gene: TRBV11-3; CDR3aa: CASTPSGLSNTGELFF
j_gene: TRBJ2-1; abundance: -; v_gene: TRBV6-6; CDR3aa: CASSYLASGSVEQFF
j_gene: TRBJ2-4; abundance: -; v_gene: TRBV6-2/TRBV6-3; CDR3aa: CASSYSAHIQYF
j_gene: TRBJ1-4; abundance: -; v_gene: TRBV6-5; CDR3aa: CASRQGGEKLFF
j_gene: TRBJ1-1; abundance: once; v_gene: TRBV7-2; CDR3aa: CASSPTPALNTEAFF
j_gene: TRBJ2-2; abundance: once; v_gene: TRBV5-4; CDR3aa: CASSADREGSGELFF
j_gene: TRBJ2-2; abundance: -; v_gene: TRBV27; CDR3aa: CASSHHGTGELFF
j_gene: TRBJ1-1; abundance: -; v_gene: TRBV7-9; CDR3aa: CASSPPHGERNTEAFF
j_gene: TRBJ2-5; abundance: -; v_gene: TRBV6-5; CDR3aa: CASSPVLQETQYF
j_gene: TRBJ2-5; abundance: -; v_gene: TRBV5-1; CDR3aa: CASSRGQPNQETQYF
j_gene: TRBJ1-3; abundance: -; v_gene: TRBV19; CDR3aa: CASSAVSGNTIYF
j_gene: TRBJ1-5; abundance: -; v_gene: TRBV7-6; CDR3aa: CASSPGRGGSGNQPQHF
j_gene: TRBJ1-5; abundance: -; v_gene: TRBV7-2; CDR3aa: CASSLVGGGDQPQHF